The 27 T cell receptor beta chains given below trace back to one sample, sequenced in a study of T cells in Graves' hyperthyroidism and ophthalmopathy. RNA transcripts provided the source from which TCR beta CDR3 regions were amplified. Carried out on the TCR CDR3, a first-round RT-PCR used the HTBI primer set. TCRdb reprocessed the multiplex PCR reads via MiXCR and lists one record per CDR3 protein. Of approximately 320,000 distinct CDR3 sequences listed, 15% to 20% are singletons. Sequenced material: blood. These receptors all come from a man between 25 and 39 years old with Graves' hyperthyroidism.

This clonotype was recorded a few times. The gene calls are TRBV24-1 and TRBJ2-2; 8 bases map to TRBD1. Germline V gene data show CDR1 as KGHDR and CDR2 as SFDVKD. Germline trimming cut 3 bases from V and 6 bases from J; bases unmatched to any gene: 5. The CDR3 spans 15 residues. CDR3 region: CATSDPDRDAGELFF. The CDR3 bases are TGTGCCACCAGTGATCCGGACAGGGATGCCGGGGAGCTGTTTTTT.

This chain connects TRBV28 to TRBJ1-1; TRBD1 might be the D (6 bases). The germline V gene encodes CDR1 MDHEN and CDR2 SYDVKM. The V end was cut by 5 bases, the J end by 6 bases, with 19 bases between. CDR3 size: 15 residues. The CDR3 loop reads CASSPMDGTTPEAFF. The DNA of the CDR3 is TGTGCCAGCAGTCCTATGGACGGGACAACCCCTGAAGCTTTCTTT.

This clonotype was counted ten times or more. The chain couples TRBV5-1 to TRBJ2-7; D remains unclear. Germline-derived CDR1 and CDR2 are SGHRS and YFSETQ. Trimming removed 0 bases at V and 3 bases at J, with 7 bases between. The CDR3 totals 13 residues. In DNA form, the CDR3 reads TGCGCCAGCAGCTTGGAAGGGAACTACGAGCAGTACTTC. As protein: CASSLEGNYEQYF.

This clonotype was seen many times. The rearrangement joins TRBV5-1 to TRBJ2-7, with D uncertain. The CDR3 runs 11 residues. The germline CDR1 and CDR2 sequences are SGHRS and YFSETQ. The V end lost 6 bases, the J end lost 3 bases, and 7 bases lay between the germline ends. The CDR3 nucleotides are TGCGCCAGCAACGTTAACTACGAGCAGTACTTC. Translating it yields CASNVNYEQYF. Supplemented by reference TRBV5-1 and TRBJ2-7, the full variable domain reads KAGVTQTPRYLIKTRGQQVTLSCSPISGHRSVSWYQQTPGQGLQFLFEYFSETQRNKGNFPGRFSGRQFSNSRSEMNVSTLELGDSALYLCASNVNYEQYFGPGTRLTVT.

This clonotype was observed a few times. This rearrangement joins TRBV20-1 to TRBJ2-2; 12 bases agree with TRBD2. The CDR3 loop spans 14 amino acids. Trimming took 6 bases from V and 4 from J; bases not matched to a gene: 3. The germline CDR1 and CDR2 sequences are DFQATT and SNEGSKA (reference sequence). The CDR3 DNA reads TGCAGTGCGACTAGCGGGAGTGTCACCGGGGAGCTGTTTTTT. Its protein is CSATSGSVTGELFF.

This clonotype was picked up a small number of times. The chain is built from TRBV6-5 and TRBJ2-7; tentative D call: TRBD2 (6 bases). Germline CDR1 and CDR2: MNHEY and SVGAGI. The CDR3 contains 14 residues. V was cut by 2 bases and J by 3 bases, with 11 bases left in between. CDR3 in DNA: TGTGCCAGCAGTTACGGGATAGCGGACTACGAGCAGTACTTC. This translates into CASSYGIADYEQYF.

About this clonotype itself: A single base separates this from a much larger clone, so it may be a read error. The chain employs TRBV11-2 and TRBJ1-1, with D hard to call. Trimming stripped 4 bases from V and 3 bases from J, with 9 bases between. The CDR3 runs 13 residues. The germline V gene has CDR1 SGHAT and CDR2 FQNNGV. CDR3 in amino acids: CASSSVSDTEAFF. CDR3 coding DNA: TGTGCCAGCAGCTCAGTCAGTGACACTGAAGCTTTCTTT.

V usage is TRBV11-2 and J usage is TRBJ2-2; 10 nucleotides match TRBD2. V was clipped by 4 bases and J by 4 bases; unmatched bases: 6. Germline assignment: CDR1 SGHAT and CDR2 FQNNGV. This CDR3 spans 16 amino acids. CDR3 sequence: CASSSPTSGTTGELFF. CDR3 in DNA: TGTGCCAGCAGCTCCCCTACTAGCGGGACCACCGGGGAGCTGTTTTTT.

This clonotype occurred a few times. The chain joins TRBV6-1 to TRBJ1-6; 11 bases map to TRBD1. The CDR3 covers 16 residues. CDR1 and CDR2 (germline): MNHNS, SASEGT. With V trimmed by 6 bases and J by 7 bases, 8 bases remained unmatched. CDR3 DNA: TGTGCCAGCAGACCCGGACAGGGGGCGTCGAATTCACCCCTCCACTTT. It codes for CASRPGQGASNSPLHF.

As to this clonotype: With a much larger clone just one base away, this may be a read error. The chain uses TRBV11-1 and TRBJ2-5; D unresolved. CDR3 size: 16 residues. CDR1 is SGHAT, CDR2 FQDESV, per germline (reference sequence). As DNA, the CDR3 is TGTGCCAGCAGCTTGTTGTCGAGCCCCTATCAAGAGGCCCAGTACTTC. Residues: CASSLLSSPYQEAQYF.

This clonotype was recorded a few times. This CDR3 is CASSYSMTGESSRGYTF. The DNA of the CDR3 is TGTGCCAGCAGTTACTCGATGACAGGGGAAAGTTCGAGGGGCTACACCTTC. The gene calls are TRBV6-2 or TRBV6-3 and TRBJ1-2; 8 nucleotides agree with TRBD1. The CDR3 is 17 residues long. The germline V gene encodes CDR1 MNHEY and CDR2 SVGEGT. The trim removed 0 bases at V and 8 bases at J, leaving 14 bases unmatched.

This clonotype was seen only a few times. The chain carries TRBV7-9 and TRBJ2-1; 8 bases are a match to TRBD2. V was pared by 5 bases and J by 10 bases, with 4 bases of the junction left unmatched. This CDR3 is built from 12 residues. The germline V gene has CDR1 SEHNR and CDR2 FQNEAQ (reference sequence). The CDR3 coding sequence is TGTGCCAGCAGCGATCAGCGGGAGGAGCAGTTCTTC. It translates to CASSDQREEQFF.

CDR3 nucleotides: TGTGCCAGCAGTTTCCAAGCGGGAGTTGCCGGGGAGCTGTTTTTT. Translation: CASSFQAGVAGELFF. V is TRBV12-3 or TRBV12-4 and J is TRBJ2-2; the match to TRBD2 covers 8 bases. This CDR3 spans 15 amino acids. J lost 6 bases, V lost 3 bases, and 6 bases had no gene match.

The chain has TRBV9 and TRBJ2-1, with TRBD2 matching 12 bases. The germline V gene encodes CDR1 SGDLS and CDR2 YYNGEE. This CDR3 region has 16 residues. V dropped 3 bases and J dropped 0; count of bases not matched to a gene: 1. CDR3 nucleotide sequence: TGTGCCAGCAGCGCTAGCGGGAGGGGCTCCTACAATGAGCAGTTCTTC. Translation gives CASSASGRGSYNEQFF.

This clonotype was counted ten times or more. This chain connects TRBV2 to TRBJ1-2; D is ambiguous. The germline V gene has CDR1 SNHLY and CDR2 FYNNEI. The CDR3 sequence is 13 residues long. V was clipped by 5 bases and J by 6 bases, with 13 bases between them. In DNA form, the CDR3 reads TGTGCCAGCAGTTTCGAATACTCCGATGGCTACACCTTC. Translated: CASSFEYSDGYTF. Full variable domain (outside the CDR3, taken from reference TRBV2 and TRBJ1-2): EPEVTQTPSHQVTQMGQEVILRCVPISNHLYFYWYRQILGQKVEFLVSFYNNEISEKSEIFDDQFSVERPDGSNFTLKIRSTKLEDSAMYFCASSFEYSDGYTFGSGTRLTVV.

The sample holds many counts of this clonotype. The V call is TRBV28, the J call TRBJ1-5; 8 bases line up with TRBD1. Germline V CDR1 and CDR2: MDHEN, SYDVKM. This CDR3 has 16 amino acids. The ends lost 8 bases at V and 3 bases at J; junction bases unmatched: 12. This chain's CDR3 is CASDLEGQGNNQPQHF. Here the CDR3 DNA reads TGTGCCAGCGATCTCGAAGGACAGGGTAACAATCAGCCCCAGCATTTT.

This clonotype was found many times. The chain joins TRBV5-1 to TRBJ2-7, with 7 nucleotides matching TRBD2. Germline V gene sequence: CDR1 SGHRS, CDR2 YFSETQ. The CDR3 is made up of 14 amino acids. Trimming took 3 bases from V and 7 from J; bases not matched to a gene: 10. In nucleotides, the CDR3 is TGCGCCAGCAGCTCCGGGACTATGGTTTTGGAGCAGTACTTC. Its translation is CASSSGTMVLEQYF.

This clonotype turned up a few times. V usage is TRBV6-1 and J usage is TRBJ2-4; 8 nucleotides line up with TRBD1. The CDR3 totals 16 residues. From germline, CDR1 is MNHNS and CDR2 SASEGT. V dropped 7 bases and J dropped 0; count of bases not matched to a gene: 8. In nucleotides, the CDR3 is TGTGCCAGCAAAGGGCCGACAGGGGTAGCCAAAAACATTCAGTACTTC. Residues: CASKGPTGVAKNIQYF.

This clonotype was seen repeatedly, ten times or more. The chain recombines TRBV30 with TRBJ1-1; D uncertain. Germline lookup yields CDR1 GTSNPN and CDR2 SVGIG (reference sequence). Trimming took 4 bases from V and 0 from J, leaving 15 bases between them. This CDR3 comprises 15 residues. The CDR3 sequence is CAWNGELLMNTEAFF. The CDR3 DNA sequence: TGTGCCTGGAACGGAGAGCTGCTGATGAACACTGAAGCTTTCTTT.

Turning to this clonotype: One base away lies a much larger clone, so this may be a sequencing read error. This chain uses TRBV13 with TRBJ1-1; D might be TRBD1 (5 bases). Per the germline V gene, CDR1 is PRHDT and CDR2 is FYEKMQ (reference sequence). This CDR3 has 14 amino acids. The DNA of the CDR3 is TGTGCCAGCAGCCCCAGGCAGGGAGTCGCTGAAGGTTTCTTT. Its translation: CASSPRQGVAEGFF.

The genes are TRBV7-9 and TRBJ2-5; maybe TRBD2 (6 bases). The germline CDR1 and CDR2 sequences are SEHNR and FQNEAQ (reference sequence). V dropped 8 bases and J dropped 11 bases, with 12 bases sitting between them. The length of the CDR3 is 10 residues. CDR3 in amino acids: CASDPGAQYF. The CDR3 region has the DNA TGTGCCAGCGACCCGGGAGCTCAGTACTTC.

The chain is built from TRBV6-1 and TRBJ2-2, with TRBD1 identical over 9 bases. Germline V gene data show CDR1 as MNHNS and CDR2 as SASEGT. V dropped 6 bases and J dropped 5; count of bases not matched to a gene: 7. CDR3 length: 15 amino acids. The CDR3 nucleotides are TGTGCCAGCAGCTTGGACAGGGGAGAAACCGGGGAGCTGTTTTTT. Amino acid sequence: CASSLDRGETGELFF.

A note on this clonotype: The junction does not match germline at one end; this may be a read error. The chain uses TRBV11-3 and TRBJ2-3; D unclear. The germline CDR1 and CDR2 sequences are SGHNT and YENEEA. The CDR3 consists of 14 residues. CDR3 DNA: TGTGCCTGCAGCTTATCGGGTAGCACAGATACGCAGTATTTT. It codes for CACSLSGSTDTQYF.

DNA for the CDR3: TGTGCCAGCGGAGCTCAAGAGACCCAGTACTTC. Protein: CASGAQETQYF. The rearrangement links TRBV3-1 to TRBJ2-5; D remains ambiguous. The CDR3 totals 11 residues. V lost 8 bases, J lost 2 bases, and 6 bases lay in between. The germline V gene encodes CDR1 LGHDT and CDR2 YNNKEL (reference sequence).

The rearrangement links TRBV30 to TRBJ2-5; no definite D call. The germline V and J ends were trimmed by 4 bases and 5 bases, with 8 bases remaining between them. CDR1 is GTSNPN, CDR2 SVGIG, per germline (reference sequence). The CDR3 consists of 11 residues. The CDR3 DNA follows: TGTGCCTGGACACTCCAGGAGACCCAGTACTTC. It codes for CAWTLQETQYF.

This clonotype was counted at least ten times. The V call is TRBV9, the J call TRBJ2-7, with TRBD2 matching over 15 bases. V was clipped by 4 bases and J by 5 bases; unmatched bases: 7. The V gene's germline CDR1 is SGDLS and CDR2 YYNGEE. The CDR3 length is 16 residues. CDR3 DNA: TGTGCCAGCAGCCCTGGGACTAGCGGGAGGATCCACGAGCAGTACTTC. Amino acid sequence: CASSPGTSGRIHEQYF.

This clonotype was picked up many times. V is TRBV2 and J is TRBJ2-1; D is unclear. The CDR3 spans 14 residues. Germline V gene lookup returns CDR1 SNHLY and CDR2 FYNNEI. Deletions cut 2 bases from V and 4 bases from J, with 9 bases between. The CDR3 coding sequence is TGTGCCAGCAGTGAATTGTTAGGGTACAATGAGCAGTTCTTC. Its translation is CASSELLGYNEQFF.